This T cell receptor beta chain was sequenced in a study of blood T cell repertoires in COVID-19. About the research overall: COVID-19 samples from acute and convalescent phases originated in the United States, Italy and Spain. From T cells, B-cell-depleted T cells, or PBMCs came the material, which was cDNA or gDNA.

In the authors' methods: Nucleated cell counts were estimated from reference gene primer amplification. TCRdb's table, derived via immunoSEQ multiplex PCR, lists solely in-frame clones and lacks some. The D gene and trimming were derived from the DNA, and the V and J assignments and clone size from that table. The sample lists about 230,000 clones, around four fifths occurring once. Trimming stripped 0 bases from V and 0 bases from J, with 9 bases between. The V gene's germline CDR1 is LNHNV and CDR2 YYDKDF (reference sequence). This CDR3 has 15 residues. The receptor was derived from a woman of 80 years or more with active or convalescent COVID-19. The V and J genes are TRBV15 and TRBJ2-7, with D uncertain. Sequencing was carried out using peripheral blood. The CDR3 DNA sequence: TGTGCCACCAGCAGAGAACCTAGGAGCTCCTACGAGCAGTACTTC. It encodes CATSREPRSSYEQYF.